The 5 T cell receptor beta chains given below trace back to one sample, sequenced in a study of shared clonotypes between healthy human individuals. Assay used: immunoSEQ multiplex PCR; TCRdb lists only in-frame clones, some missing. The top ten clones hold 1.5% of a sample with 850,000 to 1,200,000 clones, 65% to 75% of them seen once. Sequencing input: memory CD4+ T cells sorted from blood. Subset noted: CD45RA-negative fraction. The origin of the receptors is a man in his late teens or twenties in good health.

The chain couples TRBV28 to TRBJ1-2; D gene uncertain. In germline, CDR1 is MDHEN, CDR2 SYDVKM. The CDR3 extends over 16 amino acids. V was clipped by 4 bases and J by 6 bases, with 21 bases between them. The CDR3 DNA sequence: TGTGCCAGCAGTTACCTTAGGCGTACGACTAAGGATGGCTACACCTTC. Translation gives CASSYLRRTTKDGYTF.

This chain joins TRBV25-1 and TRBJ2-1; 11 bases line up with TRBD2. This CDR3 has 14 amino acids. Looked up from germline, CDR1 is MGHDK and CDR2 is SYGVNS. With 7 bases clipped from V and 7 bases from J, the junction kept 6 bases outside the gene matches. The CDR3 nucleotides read TGTGCCAGCATGGTAGCGGGGGGGCCAAATGAGCAGTTCTTC. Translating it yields CASMVAGGPNEQFF.

The CDR3 DNA follows: TGTGCCAGCAGGCTGACTAGCGGGAGGTTGCGGACCGGGGAGCTGTTTTTT. It yields the protein CASRLTSGRLRTGELFF. The chain has TRBV5-6 and TRBJ2-2; TRBD2 matches at 13 bases. The length of the CDR3 is 17 residues. CDR1 SGHDT and CDR2 YYEEEE come from the germline V gene. V shed 5 bases and J 5 bases; nucleotides not matched to a gene: 9.

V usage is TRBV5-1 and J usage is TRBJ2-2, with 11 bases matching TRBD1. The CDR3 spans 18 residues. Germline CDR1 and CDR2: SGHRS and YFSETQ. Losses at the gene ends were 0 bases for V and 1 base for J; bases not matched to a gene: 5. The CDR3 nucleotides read TGCGCCAGCAGCTTGGCCGGCGGGACAGGGGGGAACACCGGGGAGCTGTTTTTT. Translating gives CASSLAGGTGGNTGELFF.

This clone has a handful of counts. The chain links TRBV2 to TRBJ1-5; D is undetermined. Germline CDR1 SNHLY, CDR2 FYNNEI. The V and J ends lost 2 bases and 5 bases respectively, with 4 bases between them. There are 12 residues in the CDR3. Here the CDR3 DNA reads TGTGCCAGCAGTGAACTCTATCAGCCCCAGCATTTT. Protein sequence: CASSELYQPQHF.